This TCR beta chain is from a study of T-cell reconstitution after alpha-beta-depleted transplantation in children. Preparation of the TCRbeta library involved a method that used unique molecular identifiers. TCRdb used MiXCR to reprocess the PCR reads, holding one entry per CDR3 protein. The sample consists of some 150,000 distinct CDR3 sequences, about 9% of them appearing once. Broader study findings: After transplant, at about two months, alpha-beta T cells were reportedly derived from several hundred expanded graft clones. One year post-transplant, T-cell counts and diversity were largely derived from T cells produced anew.

This clonotype was detected only a few times. Its antigen is still unknown. Trimming removed 6 bases from V and 0 bases from J, with 14 bases in between. Germline CDR1 and CDR2: DFQATT and SNEGSKA (reference sequence). The CDR3 is 14 residues long. The receptor comes from a female patient between 2 and 15 years old who had a stem cell transplant for congenital amegakaryocytic thrombocytopenia, so the T cells may come from the graft donor. Sample: PBMCs, mostly from graft donor cells, taken 180 days after TCRalphabeta/CD19-depleted stem cell transplant. The genes are TRBV20-1 and TRBJ1-1; weak D call: TRBD1 (5 bases). The CDR3 is CSAKRGPLNTEAFF. The CDR3 nucleotides read TGCAGTGCCAAGAGGGGACCTCTGAACACTGAAGCTTTCTTT.